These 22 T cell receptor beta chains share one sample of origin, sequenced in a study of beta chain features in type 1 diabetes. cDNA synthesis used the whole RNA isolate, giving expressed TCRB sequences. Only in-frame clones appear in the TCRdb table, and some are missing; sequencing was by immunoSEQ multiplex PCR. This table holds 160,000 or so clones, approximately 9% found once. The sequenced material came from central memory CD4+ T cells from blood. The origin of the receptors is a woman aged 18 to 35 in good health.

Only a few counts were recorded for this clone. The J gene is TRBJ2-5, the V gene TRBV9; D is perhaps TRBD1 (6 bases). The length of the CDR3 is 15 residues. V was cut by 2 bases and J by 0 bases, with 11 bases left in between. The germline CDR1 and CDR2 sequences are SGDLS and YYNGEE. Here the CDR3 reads CASSVLGGHQETQYF. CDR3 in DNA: TGTGCCAGCAGCGTTCTAGGGGGACACCAAGAGACCCAGTACTTC. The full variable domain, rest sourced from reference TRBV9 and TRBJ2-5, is DSGVTQTPKHLITATGQRVTLRCSPRSGDLSVYWYQQSLDQGLQFLIQYYNGEERAKGNILERFSAQQFPDLHSELNLSSLELGDSALYFCASSVLGGHQETQYFGPGTRLLVL.

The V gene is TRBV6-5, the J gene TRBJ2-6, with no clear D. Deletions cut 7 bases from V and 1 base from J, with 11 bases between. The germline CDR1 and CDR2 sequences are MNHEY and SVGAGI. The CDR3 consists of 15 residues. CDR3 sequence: CASTSRRSGANVLTF. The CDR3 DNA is TGTGCCAGCACGTCCAGGCGTTCTGGGGCCAACGTCCTGACTTTC.

The CDR3 DNA is TGTGCCATCAGTGCCCTAGCGGGGCTCTACAATGAGCAGTTCTTC. Protein sequence: CAISALAGLYNEQFF. The gene calls are TRBV10-3 and TRBJ2-1; 9 bases match TRBD2. Germline trimming cut 4 bases from V and 3 bases from J; bases unmatched to any gene: 4. The CDR3 length is 15 residues. The germline gives CDR1 ENHRY, CDR2 SYGVKD.

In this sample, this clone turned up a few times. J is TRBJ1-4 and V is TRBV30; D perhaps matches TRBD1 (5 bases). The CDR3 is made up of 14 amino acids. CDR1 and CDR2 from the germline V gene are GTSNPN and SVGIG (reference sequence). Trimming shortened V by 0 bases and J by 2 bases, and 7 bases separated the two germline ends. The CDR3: CAWSVPGTNEKLFF. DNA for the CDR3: TGTGCCTGGAGTGTACCAGGGACTAATGAAAAACTGTTTTTT.

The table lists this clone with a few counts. DNA of the CDR3: TGTGCCAGCAGCTCCTCCCCGGGACAGCAAGAGACCCAGTACTTC. Protein: CASSSSPGQQETQYF. The chain has TRBV7-3 and TRBJ2-5; 7 positions match TRBD1. CDR1 is SGHTA, CDR2 FQGTGA, per germline. The CDR3 extends over 15 amino acids. J gave up 2 bases and V 4 bases, and 7 bases lay outside the gene matches.

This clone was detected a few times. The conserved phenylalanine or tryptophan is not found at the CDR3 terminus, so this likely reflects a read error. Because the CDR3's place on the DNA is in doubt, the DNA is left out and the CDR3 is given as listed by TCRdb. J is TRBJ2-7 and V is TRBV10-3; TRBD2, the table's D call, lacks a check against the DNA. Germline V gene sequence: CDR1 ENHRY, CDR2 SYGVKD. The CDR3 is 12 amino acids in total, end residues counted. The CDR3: CAIIPPPGGGGI.

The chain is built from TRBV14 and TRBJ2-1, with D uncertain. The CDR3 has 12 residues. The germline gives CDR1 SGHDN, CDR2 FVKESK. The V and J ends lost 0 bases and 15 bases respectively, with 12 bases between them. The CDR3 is CASSQEGEIRFF. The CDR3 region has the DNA TGTGCCAGCAGCCAAGAAGGAGAAATCCGGTTCTTC.

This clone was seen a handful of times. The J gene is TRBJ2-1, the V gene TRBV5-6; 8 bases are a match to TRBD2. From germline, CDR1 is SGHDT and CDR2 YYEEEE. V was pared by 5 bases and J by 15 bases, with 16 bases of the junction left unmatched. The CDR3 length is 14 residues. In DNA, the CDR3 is TGTGCCAGCAGACGACAGTGGACTAGCCCTCATGGGTTCTTC. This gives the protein CASRRQWTSPHGFF.

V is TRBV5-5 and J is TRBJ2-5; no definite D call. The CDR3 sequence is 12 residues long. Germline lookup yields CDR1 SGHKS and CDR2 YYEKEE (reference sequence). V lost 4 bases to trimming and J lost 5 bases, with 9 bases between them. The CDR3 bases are TGTGCCAGCAGCCCAAGCATGGAGACCCAGTACTTC. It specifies CASSPSMETQYF.

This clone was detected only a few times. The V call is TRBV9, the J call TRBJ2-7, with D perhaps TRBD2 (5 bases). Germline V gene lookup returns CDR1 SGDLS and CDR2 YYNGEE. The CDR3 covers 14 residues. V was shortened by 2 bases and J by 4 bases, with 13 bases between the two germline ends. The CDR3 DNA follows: TGTGCCAGCAGCGTCCGGGGAGTAGGGTACGAGCAGTACTTC. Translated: CASSVRGVGYEQYF.

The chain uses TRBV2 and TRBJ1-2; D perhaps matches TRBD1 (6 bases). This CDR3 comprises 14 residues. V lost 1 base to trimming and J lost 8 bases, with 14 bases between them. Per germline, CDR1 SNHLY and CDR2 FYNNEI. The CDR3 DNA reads TGTGCCAGCAGTGAAGGGGGACATCGAGTCGGCTACACCTTC. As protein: CASSEGGHRVGYTF.

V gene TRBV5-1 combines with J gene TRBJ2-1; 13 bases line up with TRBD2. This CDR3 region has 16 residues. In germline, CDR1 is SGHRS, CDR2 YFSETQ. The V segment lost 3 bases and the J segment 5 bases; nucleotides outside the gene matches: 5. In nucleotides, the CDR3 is TGCGCCAGCAGCTCCCGGACTAGCGGGGGACACAATGAGCAGTTCTTC. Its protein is CASSSRTSGGHNEQFF.

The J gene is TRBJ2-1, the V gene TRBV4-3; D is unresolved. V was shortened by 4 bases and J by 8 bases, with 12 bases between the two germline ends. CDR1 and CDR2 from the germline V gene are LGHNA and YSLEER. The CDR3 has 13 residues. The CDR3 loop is CASSPTGRDEQFF. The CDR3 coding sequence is TGCGCCAGCAGCCCTACGGGTCGAGATGAGCAGTTCTTC.

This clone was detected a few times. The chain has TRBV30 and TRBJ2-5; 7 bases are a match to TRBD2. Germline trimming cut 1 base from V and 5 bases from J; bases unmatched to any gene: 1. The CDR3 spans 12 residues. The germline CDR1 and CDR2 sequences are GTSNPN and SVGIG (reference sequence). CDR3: CAWSAGGETQYF. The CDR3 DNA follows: TGTGCCTGGAGTGCGGGGGGTGAGACCCAGTACTTC.

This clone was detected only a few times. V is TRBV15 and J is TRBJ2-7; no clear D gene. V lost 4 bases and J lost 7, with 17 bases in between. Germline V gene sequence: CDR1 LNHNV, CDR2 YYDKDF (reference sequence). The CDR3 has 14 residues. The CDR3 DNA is TGTGCCACCAGCATTACCCCGGCCGTCGGGGAGCAGTACTTC. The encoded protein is CATSITPAVGEQYF.

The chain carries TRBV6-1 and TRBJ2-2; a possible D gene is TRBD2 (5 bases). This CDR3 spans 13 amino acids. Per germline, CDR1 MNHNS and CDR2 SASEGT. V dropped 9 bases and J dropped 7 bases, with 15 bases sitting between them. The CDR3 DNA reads TGTGCCAGTTCGACTACTATGGGCGGGGAGCTGTTTTTT. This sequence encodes CASSTTMGGELFF.

In DNA form, the CDR3 reads TGTGCCACCAGCAGAGCCTTGACAGGGGCGTACAATCAGCCCCAGCATTTT. As protein: CATSRALTGAYNQPQHF. The chain carries TRBV15 and TRBJ1-5, with 8 bases fitting TRBD1. The junction had 8 bases not matched to a gene; V was cut back by 1 base and J by 3 bases. The CDR3 is made up of 17 amino acids. Germline CDR1 reads LNHNV; CDR2 reads YYDKDF (reference sequence). The whole variable domain, filled in from reference TRBV15 and TRBJ1-5, reads DAMVIQNPRYQVTQFGKPVTLSCSQTLNHNVMYWYQQKSSQAPKLLFHYYDKDFNNEADTPDNFQSRRPNTSFCFLDIRSPGLGDTAMYLCATSRALTGAYNQPQHFGDGTRLSIL.

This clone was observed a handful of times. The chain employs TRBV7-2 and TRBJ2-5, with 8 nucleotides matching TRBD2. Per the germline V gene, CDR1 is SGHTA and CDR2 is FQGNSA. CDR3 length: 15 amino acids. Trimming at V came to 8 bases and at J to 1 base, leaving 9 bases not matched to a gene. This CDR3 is CASRLSSGPQETQYF. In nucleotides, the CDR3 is TGTGCCAGCCGCCTTTCTAGCGGGCCCCAAGAGACCCAGTACTTC.

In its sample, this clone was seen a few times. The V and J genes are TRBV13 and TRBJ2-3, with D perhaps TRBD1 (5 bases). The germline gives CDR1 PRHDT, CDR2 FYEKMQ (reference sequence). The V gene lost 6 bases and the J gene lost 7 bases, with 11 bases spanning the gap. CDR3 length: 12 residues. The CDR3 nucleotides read TGTGCCAGCAGTACACAGGTGAATACGCAGTATTTT. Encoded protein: CASSTQVNTQYF.

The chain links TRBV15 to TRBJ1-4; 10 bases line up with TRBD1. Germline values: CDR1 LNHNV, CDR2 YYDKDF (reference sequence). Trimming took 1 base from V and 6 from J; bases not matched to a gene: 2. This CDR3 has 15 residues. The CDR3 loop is CATSRADRGDEKLFF. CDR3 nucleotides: TGTGCCACCAGCAGAGCGGACAGGGGGGATGAAAAACTGTTTTTT.

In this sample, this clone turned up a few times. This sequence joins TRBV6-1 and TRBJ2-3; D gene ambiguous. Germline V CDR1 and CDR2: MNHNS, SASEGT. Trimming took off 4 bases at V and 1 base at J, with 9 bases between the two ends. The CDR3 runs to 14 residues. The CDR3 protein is CASSARLGTDTQYF. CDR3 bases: TGTGCCAGCAGTGCTCGACTCGGCACAGATACGCAGTATTTT.

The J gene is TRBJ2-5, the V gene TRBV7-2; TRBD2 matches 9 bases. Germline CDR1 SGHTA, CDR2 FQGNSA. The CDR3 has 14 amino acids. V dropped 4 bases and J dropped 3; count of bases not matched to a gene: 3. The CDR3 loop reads CASSSLAGKETQYF. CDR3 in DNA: TGTGCCAGCAGCTCCCTAGCGGGGAAAGAGACCCAGTACTTC.